The present T cell receptor (beta chain) was sequenced within a study of T cells in Graves' hyperthyroidism and ophthalmopathy. Across the whole study: At initial diagnosis, before any treatment had begun, peripheral blood was obtained. Study results and limitations: Blood also showed most of the thyroid clonotypes that were expanded above 0.001.

This clonotype was counted at least ten times. Its target is not known. Disease lasting under 3 months, a NOSPECS grade of at least 4, and a Clinical Activity Score of at least 3 were features of the ophthalmopathy patients. The CDR3 has 13 amino acids. From germline, CDR1 is MDHEN and CDR2 SYDVKM. J was trimmed by 4 bases and V by 7 bases; bases with no gene match: 5. RNA transcripts provided the source from which TCR beta CDR3 regions were amplified. HTBI primers were used for first-round RT-PCR of the TCR CDR3. In TCRdb, the multiplex PCR reads were re-called with MiXCR into one record per CDR3 protein. The sample records some 570,000 distinct CDR3 sequences, about 14% being singletons.

Sequencing was performed on blood. This receptor was taken from a young woman with Graves' ophthalmopathy. The chain is built from TRBV28 and TRBJ2-5; TRBD1 matches at 8 bases. CDR3: CASTRGQGETQYF. The CDR3 DNA reads TGTGCCAGCACCCGAGGACAGGGAGAGACCCAGTACTTC.